This TCR beta chain was captured by sequencing in a study of CD8 T cells in ankylosing spondylitis. Losses at the gene ends were 2 bases for V and 3 bases for J; bases not matched to a gene: 3. Germline V lookup: CDR1 KGHDR, CDR2 SFDVKD. The CDR3 contains 16 residues. Libraries of TCR beta came from quantitative 5'-RACE with molecular barcodes. TCRdb analysed the 5' RACE reads with MiXCR anew, one entry per CDR3 protein. The sample lists about 90,000 distinct CDR3 sequences, roughly 9% seen once, with about 31% in the top ten. Only a few counts were recorded for this clonotype. The antigen is undetermined. Study conclusions and caveats: Fewer than ten highly homologous variants made up a TCR beta motif that seemed to typify ankylosing spondylitis blood. Relatively rare in peripheral blood, disease-linked clones were also CD8+.

This chain connects TRBV24-1 to TRBJ2-3, with 11 positions matching TRBD2. The clonotype originates from a male donor with ankylosing spondylitis. Sequencing used blood, either unsorted or a sorted T cell fraction (not recorded which). CDR3 protein: CATSDYLAGGTDTQYF. DNA for the CDR3: TGTGCCACCAGTGATTACCTAGCGGGAGGTACAGATACGCAGTATTTT.